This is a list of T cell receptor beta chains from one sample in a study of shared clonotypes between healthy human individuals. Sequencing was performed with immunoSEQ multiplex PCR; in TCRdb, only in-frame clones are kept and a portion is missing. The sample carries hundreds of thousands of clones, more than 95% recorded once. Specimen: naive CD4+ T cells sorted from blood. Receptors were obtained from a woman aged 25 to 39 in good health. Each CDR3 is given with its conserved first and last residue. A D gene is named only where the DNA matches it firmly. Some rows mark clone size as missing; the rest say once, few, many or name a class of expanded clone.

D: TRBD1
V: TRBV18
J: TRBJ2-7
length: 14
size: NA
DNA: TGTGCCAGCTCCCCGGAACAGGGGGCCTACGAGCAGTACTTC
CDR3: CASSPEQGAYEQYF

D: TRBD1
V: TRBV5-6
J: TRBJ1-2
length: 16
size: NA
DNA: TGTGCCAGCAGCTGGGGGACAGGAACCGTGATCTATGGCTACACCTTC
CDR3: CASSWGTGTVIYGYTF

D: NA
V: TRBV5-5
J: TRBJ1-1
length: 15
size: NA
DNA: TGTGCCAGCAGCCAAATAGAGTCCATGAACACTGAAGCTTTCTTT
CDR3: CASSQIESMNTEAFF

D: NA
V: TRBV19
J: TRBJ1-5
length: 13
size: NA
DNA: TGTGCCAGTAGTATTTCCCTCAATCAGCCCCAGCATTTT
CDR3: CASSISLNQPQHF

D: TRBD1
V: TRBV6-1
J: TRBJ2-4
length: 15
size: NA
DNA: TGTGCCAGCAGTCCTCGACAGGGGGGCAAAAACATTCAGTACTTC
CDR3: CASSPRQGGKNIQYF

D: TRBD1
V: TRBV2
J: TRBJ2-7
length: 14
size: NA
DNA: TGTGCCAGCAGTGAAGCCGACAGGGGCCACGAGCAGTACTTC
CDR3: CASSEADRGHEQYF

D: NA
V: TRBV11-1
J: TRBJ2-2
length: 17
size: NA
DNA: TGTGCCAGCAGCTTCCTTCCTAGCGCAAGTCACACCGGGGAGCTGTTTTTT
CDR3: CASSFLPSASHTGELFF

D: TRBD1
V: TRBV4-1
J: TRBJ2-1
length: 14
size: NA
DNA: TGCGCCAGCAGCCACCCGACAGGGTACAATGAGCAGTTCTTC
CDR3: CASSHPTGYNEQFF

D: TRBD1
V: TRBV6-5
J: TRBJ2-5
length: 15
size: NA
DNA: TGTGCCAGCAGTTATACCGACAGGGGGGGAGAGACCCAGTACTTC
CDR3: CASSYTDRGGETQYF

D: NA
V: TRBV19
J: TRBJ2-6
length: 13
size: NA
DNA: TGTGCCAGTAGCTGGAATGGGGCCAACGTCCTGACTTTC
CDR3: CASSWNGANVLTF

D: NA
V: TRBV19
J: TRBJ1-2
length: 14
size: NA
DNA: TGTGCCAGTACCCCACGGACAGCAATCTATGGCTACACCTTC
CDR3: CASTPRTAIYGYTF

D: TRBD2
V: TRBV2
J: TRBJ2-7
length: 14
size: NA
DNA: TGTGCCAGCAGTTCTAGCGGGAGGGCCAGCGAGCAGTACTTC
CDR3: CASSSSGRASEQYF

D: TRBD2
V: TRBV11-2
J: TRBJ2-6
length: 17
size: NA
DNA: TGTGCCAGCAGCCTAATAGCGGGAGTAACTGGGGCCAACGTCCTGACTTTC
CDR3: CASSLIAGVTGANVLTF

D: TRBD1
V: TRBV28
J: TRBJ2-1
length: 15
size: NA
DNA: TGTGCCAGCAGTTTCGGAGGGACAGGTTACAATGAGCAGTTCTTC
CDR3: CASSFGGTGYNEQFF

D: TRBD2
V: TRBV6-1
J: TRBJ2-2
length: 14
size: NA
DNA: TGTGCCAGCAGCGGGGGGACGAACACCGGGGAGCTGTTTTTT
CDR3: CASSGGTNTGELFF

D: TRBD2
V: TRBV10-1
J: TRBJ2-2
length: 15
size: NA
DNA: TGCGCCAGCAGTGAGTCTAGCGGGAGTTCCGGGGAGCTGTTTTTT
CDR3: CASSESSGSSGELFF

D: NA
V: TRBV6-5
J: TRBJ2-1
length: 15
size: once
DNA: TGTGCCAGCAGTCTAGACAGGAGCTCCTACAATGAGCAGTTCTTC
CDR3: CASSLDRSSYNEQFF

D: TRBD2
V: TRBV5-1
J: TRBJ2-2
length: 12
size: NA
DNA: TGCGCCACAGGGAGCGGGGCCGGGGAGCTGTTTTTT
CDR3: CATGSGAGELFF

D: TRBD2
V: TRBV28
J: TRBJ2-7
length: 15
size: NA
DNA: TGTGCCAGCTCGTCCGGCGGGAGGAACCCCTACGAGCAGTACTTC
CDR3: CASSSGGRNPYEQYF

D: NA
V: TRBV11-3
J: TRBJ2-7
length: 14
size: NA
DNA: TGTGCCAGCAGCTTGGCAGGGACCCCCTACGAGCAGTACTTC
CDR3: CASSLAGTPYEQYF

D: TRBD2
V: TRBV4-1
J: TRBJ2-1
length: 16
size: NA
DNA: TGCGCCAGCAGCCAGAGCCTAGCGGGAGGGAGGGATGAGCAGTTCTTC
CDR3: CASSQSLAGGRDEQFF

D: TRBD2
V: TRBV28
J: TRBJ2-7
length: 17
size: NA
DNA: TGTGCCAGCAGTACTCCGAAGATAGCGGGAGGGGCCTACGAGCAGTACTTC
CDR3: CASSTPKIAGGAYEQYF

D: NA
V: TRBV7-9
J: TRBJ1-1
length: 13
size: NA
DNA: TGTGCCAGCAGCTTGCAGGGGCCCACTGAAGCTTTCTTT
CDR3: CASSLQGPTEAFF

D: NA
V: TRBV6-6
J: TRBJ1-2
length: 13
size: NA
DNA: TGTGCCAGCACCCCCGCGTTGCACTATGGCTACACCTTC
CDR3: CASTPALHYGYTF

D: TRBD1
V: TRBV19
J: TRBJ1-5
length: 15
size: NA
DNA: TGTGCCAGTAGTATTTCAGGGGGGTCGAGTCAGCCCCAGCATTTT
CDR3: CASSISGGSSQPQHF

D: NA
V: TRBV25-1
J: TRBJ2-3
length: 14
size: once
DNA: TGTGCCAGCAGTGGGGGTTCGATTTCAGATACGCAGTATTTT
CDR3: CASSGGSISDTQYF

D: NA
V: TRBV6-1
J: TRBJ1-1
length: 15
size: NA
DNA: TGTGCCAGCAGTGTTAGAAGGACAGTGAACACTGAAGCTTTCTTT
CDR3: CASSVRRTVNTEAFF

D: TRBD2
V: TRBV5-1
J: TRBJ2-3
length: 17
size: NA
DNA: TGCGCCAGCAGCTTGGTGGTACTAGCGGGTAGCACAGATACGCAGTATTTT
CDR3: CASSLVVLAGSTDTQYF

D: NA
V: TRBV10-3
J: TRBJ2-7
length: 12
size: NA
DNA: TGTGCCACGGGGACCGACACCGGAGAGCAGTACTTC
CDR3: CATGTDTGEQYF

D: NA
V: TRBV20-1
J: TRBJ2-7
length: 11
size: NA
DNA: TGCTCAGGCTTCTACGGGTACGAGCAGTACTTC
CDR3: CSGFYGYEQYF

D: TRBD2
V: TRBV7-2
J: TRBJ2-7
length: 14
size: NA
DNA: TGTGCCAGCAGCTTCCAGCGGGACTCCTACGAGCAGTACTTC
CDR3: CASSFQRDSYEQYF

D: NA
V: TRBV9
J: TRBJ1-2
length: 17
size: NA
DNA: TGTGCCAGCAGCCGAGACGGCCCAAATGGGGTCTGGTATGGCTACACCTTC
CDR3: CASSRDGPNGVWYGYTF

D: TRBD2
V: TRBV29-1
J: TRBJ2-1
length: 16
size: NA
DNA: TGCAGCGCCTATGATTCTCGGGCTAGCGGGCGCAAGACGCAGTTCTTC
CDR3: CSAYDSRASGRKTQFF

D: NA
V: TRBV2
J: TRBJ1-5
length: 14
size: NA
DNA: TGTGCCGCATCGACGGACCTTAGCAATCAGCCCCAGCATTTT
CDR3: CAASTDLSNQPQHF

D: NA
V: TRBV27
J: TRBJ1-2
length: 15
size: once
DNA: TGTGCCAGCAGTGCCTACCGGGACACTTACTATGGCTACACCTTC
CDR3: CASSAYRDTYYGYTF

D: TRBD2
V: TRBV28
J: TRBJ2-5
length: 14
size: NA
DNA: TGTGCCAGCAGGTCGGGGACTACTCAAGAGACCCAGTACTTC
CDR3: CASRSGTTQETQYF

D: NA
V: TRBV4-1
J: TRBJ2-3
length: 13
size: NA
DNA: TGCGCCAGCAGCCGTCTTAGCACAGATACGCAGTATTTT
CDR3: CASSRLSTDTQYF

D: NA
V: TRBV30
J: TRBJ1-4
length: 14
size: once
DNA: TGTGCCTGGAGTGTACAGGGAGGGGCGGAAAAACTGTTTTTT
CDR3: CAWSVQGGAEKLFF

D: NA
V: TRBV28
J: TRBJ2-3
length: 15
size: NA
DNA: TGTGCCAGCAGTCCCGACAAACCCATCACAGATACGCAGTATTTT
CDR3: CASSPDKPITDTQYF

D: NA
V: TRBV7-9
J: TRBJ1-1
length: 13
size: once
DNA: TGTGCCAGCAGCCCAGGGGAGTACACTGAAGCTTTCTTT
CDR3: CASSPGEYTEAFF

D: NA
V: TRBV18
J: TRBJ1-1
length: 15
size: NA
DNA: TGTGCCAGCTCACCGACCGGGACAACGAACACTGAAGCTTTCTTT
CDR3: CASSPTGTTNTEAFF

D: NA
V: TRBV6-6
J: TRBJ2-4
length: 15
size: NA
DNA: TGTGCCAGCAGTCCGGGGGACCCACACTCAAGGAGACAGTACTTC
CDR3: CASSPGDPHSRRQYF

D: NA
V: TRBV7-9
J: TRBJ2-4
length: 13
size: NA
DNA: TGTGCCAGCAGCGACCTAGCCAAAAACATTCAGTACTTC
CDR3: CASSDLAKNIQYF

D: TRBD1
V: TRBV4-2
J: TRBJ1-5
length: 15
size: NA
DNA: TGTGCCAGCAGCCAGCCGGGACAGGGCAATCAGCCCCAGCATTTT
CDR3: CASSQPGQGNQPQHF

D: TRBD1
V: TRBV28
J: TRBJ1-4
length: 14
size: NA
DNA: TGTGCCAGCAGTTCCGGGACAGAGTATGAAAAACTGTTTTTT
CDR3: CASSSGTEYEKLFF

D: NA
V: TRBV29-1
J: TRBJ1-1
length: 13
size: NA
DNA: TGCAGCACCTCAAGGGCCGACTACACTGAAGCTTTCTTT
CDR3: CSTSRADYTEAFF

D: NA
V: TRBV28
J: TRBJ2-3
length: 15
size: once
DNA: TGTGCCAGCAGTTTATTCGTAGTGGGGACAGATACGCAGTATTTT
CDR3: CASSLFVVGTDTQYF

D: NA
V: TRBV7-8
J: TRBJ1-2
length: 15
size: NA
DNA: TGTGCCAGCAGCTTATTTTGGACAGATAACTATGGCTACACCTTC
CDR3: CASSLFWTDNYGYTF

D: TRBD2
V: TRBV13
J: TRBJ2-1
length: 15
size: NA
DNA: TGTGCCAGCAGAGTAGCGGGAGCGTACTACAATGAGCAGTTCTTC
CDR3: CASRVAGAYYNEQFF

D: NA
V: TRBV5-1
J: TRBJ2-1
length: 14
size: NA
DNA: TGCGCCAGCAGTAGTGCTAGCCTGTCCAATGAGCAGTTCTTC
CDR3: CASSSASLSNEQFF

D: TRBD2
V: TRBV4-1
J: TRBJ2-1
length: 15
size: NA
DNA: TGCGCCAGCAGCCGACTAGCGGGAACAGTCAATGAGCAGTTCTTC
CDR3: CASSRLAGTVNEQFF

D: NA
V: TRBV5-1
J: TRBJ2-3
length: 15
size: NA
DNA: TGCGCCAGCAGCTTGGCAGACCCACCCACAGATACGCAGTATTTT
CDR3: CASSLADPPTDTQYF

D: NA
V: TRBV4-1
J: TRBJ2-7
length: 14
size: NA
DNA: TGCGCCAGCAGCCAAGGGGACGGAGCGAGGGAGCAGTACTTC
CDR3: CASSQGDGAREQYF

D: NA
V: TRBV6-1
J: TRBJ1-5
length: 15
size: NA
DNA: TGTGCCAGCAGTGAAGCGCTAGGACAGTCTCAGCCCCAGCATTTT
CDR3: CASSEALGQSQPQHF

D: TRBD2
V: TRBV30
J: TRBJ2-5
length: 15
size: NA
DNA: TGTGCCTGGAGTGTAATGGGACTACTATTCGAGACCCAGTACTTC
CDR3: CAWSVMGLLFETQYF

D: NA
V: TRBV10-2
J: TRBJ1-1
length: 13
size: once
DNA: TGCGCCAGCAGTTTGGCGATGAACACTGAAGCTTTCTTT
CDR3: CASSLAMNTEAFF

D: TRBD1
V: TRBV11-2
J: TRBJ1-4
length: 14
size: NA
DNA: TGTGCCAGCAGCATTGGACAGGGAGGGGAAAAACTGTTTTTT
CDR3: CASSIGQGGEKLFF

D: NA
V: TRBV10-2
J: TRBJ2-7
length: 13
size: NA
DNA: TGCGCCACCAAAAGGGACCGCGGGTACGAGCAGTACTTC
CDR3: CATKRDRGYEQYF

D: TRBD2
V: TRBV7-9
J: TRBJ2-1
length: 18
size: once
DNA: TGTGCCAGCAGCTTAGTACAGCTAGCGGTGCTCTCCTACAATGAGCAGTTCTTC
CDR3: CASSLVQLAVLSYNEQFF